These 21 T cell receptor beta chains originate from one sample sequenced in a study of T cells after yellow fever vaccination. MiXCR was run by TCRdb on the 5' RACE reads, yielding one entry per CDR3 protein. Of some 260,000 distinct CDR3 sequences listed, roughly 4.8% were seen once; the top ten hold under 3.5%. The sample was CD4+ T cells sorted from PBMCs, taken on the day of the yellow fever booster vaccination. The receptors come from a man between 18 and 35 years old who received the YFV17D yellow fever vaccine.

This clonotype was counted ten times or more. The V gene is TRBV10-3, the J gene TRBJ1-1, with unresolved D. Germline CDR1 is ENHRY and CDR2 is SYGVKD. The CDR3 consists of 13 residues. Trimming left V 4 bases short and J 1 base short, with 7 bases between. The CDR3 DNA sequence: TGTGCCATCAGTGCCACTGAGAACACTGAAGCTTTCTTT. Protein sequence: CAISATENTEAFF.

This clonotype was seen at least ten times. V gene TRBV5-1 combines with J gene TRBJ1-1; D not resolved. Germline CDR1 and CDR2: SGHRS and YFSETQ. The CDR3 covers 13 residues. V was clipped by 0 bases and J by 1 base, with 4 bases between them. Written as DNA, the CDR3 is TGCGCCAGCAGCTTGGCAGAGAACACTGAAGCTTTCTTT. It translates to CASSLAENTEAFF.

This clonotype appeared many times. V is TRBV7-3 and J is TRBJ2-3; TRBD2 agrees at 8 bases. With 1 base clipped from V and 0 bases from J, the junction kept 3 bases outside the gene matches. Germline CDR1 reads SGHTA; CDR2 reads FQGTGA. CDR3 length equals 16 residues. CDR3 sequence: CASSLRIAGSTDTQYF. CDR3 nucleotide sequence: TGTGCCAGCAGCTTAAGAATAGCGGGGAGCACAGATACGCAGTATTTT.

This clonotype has only a few counts. This rearrangement joins TRBV7-9 to TRBJ2-7; D gene uncertain. Germline V lookup: CDR1 SEHNR, CDR2 FQNEAQ (reference sequence). The CDR3 contains 11 residues. V was shortened by 2 bases and J by 5 bases, with 4 bases between the two germline ends. The CDR3 reads CASSLSHEQYF. In nucleotides, the CDR3 is TGTGCCAGCAGCTTAAGCCACGAGCAGTACTTC.

This clonotype was picked up a small number of times. The gene calls are TRBV6-2 or TRBV6-3 and TRBJ1-1; TRBD1 matches at 7 bases. Unmatched junction bases numbered 8, after V lost 6 bases and J lost 4 bases. This CDR3 has 14 amino acids. The germline V gene has CDR1 MNHEY and CDR2 SVGEGT. This CDR3 is CASSDPGGFTEAFF. In DNA, the CDR3 is TGTGCCAGCAGCGACCCAGGGGGTTTCACTGAAGCTTTCTTT.

This clonotype was seen only a few times. This chain connects TRBV24-1 to TRBJ2-2; D is undetermined. The V end was cut by 6 bases, the J end by 6 bases, with 4 bases between. This CDR3 comprises 11 residues. Germline CDR1 reads KGHDR; CDR2 reads SFDVKD. CDR3 nucleotides: TGTGCCACCAGTCAATCCGGGGAGCTGTTTTTT. Translating it yields CATSQSGELFF.

The V call is TRBV5-5, the J call TRBJ2-1; D is possibly TRBD2 (5 bases). The CDR3 consists of 13 residues. V was pared by 2 bases and J by 9 bases, with 12 bases between. In germline, CDR1 is SGHKS, CDR2 YYEKEE (reference sequence). CDR3 protein: CASSLLLAGEQFF. DNA of the CDR3: TGTGCCAGCAGCTTACTCCTTGCGGGTGAGCAGTTCTTC.

This clonotype was counted between two and nine times. J is TRBJ2-2 and V is TRBV24-1; D ambiguous. The CDR3 is made up of 15 amino acids. The germline gives CDR1 KGHDR, CDR2 SFDVKD. V shed 2 bases and J shed 1 base, with 7 bases lying between them. This chain's CDR3 is CATSDSGRNTGELFF. For the CDR3, the DNA is TGTGCCACCAGTGATTCTGGACGGAACACCGGGGAGCTGTTTTTT.

This clonotype was seen a few times. CDR3 residues: CASSLLAYGLAGGRYNEQFF. The CDR3 coding sequence is TGTGCCAGCAGCTTACTGGCATACGGGCTAGCGGGGGGGAGGTACAATGAGCAGTTCTTC. This sequence joins TRBV11-2 and TRBJ2-1; 12 nucleotides align to TRBD2. Germline V gene lookup returns CDR1 SGHAT and CDR2 FQNNGV. The CDR3 consists of 20 residues. The trim removed 2 bases at V and 4 bases at J, leaving 15 bases unmatched.

This clonotype was found many times. The chain is built from TRBV29-1 and TRBJ1-1, with unresolved D. Germline V gene lookup returns CDR1 SQVTM and CDR2 ANQGSEA. The CDR3 totals 13 residues. V was clipped by 6 bases and J by 3 bases, with 14 bases between them. The CDR3 here is CSVERTFDTEAFF. The CDR3 nucleotides are TGCAGCGTCGAAAGGACTTTTGACACTGAAGCTTTCTTT.

This clonotype has a count of ten or more. CDR3 region: CASSLSVFDTEAFF. DNA of the CDR3: TGCGCCAGCAGCTTGTCCGTTTTTGACACTGAAGCTTTCTTT. The gene calls are TRBV5-1 and TRBJ1-1; unclear D gene. CDR1 is SGHRS, CDR2 YFSETQ, per germline. This CDR3 spans 14 amino acids. With 1 base removed from V and 3 bases from J, the gap between germline ends came to 10 bases.

This clonotype appeared a few times. This sequence joins TRBV5-1 and TRBJ1-1; D is possibly TRBD1 (6 bases). V was pared by 3 bases and J by 4 bases, with 16 bases between. The CDR3 extends over 15 amino acids. Germline V gene data show CDR1 as SGHRS and CDR2 as YFSETQ. This chain's CDR3 is CASSSQGNEGTEAFF. CDR3 bases: TGCGCCAGCAGCTCCCAGGGGAATGAGGGCACTGAAGCTTTCTTT.

Ten or more counts support this clonotype. The V call is TRBV7-6, the J call TRBJ2-6; 7 bases are a match to TRBD2. The CDR3 extends over 17 amino acids. V was pared by 2 bases and J by 4 bases, with 8 bases of the junction left unmatched. Germline CDR1 is SGHVS and CDR2 is FNYEAQ. The CDR3 DNA is TGTGCCAGCAGCTTAATGATCAGCGGGACCGGGGCCAACGTCCTGACTTTC. Translated, it gives CASSLMISGTGANVLTF.

V and J are TRBV20-1 and TRBJ1-1; 10 bases fit TRBD1. The J segment lost 6 bases and the V segment lost 5 bases, leaving 9 bases of the junction unmatched. CDR3 length: 14 residues. In germline, CDR1 is DFQATT, CDR2 SNEGSKA (reference sequence). CDR3 coding DNA: TGCAGTGCTGTGCGGACAGGGGGGATAGCTGAAGCTTTCTTT. Protein sequence: CSAVRTGGIAEAFF.

This clonotype was seen only a few times. The chain employs TRBV11-2 and TRBJ1-2; no clear D gene. This CDR3 is built from 14 residues. Between the trimmed V and J ends, which lost 3 bases and 8 bases, there was a span of 16 bases. Germline V lookup: CDR1 SGHAT, CDR2 FQNNGV. As DNA, the CDR3 is TGTGCCAGCAGCTTTTTACCTGGTGAGCGAGGCTACACCTTC. It yields the protein CASSFLPGERGYTF.

This clonotype turned up a few times. This chain joins TRBV5-1 and TRBJ1-1; a weak D match, TRBD1 (6 bases). This CDR3 is 16 amino acids long. Germline V gene lookup returns CDR1 SGHRS and CDR2 YFSETQ. V lost 0 bases to trimming and J lost 5 bases, with 17 bases between them. CDR3 sequence: CASSLGRVRGSTEAFF. DNA of the CDR3: TGCGCCAGCAGCTTGGGAAGGGTTAGGGGGTCGACTGAAGCTTTCTTT.

This clonotype was detected a few times. This chain joins TRBV6-1 and TRBJ1-2; a possible D gene is TRBD1 (6 bases). The CDR3 sequence is 13 residues long. In germline, CDR1 is MNHNS, CDR2 SASEGT. Trimming removed 6 bases from V and 5 bases from J, with 13 bases in between. The CDR3 DNA reads as TGTGCCAGCAGCTCAAGGGGGGAGTATGGCTACACCTTC. This codes for CASSSRGEYGYTF.

This sequence joins TRBV20-1 and TRBJ1-1; the D gene is possibly TRBD1 (5 bases). The germline V gene has CDR1 DFQATT and CDR2 SNEGSKA (reference sequence). The V end was cut by 1 base, the J end by 3 bases, with 12 bases between. CDR3 length equals 14 residues. The CDR3 nucleotides read TGCAGTGCTAGAGTTGGGGCTCGCGACACTGAAGCTTTCTTT. This codes for CSARVGARDTEAFF.

This clonotype was counted only a few times. The rearrangement uses TRBV5-4 and TRBJ2-3; the D gene is possibly TRBD2 (6 bases). This CDR3 is built from 14 residues. Per germline, CDR1 SGHNT and CDR2 YYREEE (reference sequence). Trimming pared 1 base from V and 6 bases from J, leaving 12 bases between. The CDR3 protein is CASSLRGGKDTQYF. Here the CDR3 DNA reads TGTGCCAGCAGCTTGAGGGGAGGCAAGGATACGCAGTATTTT.

The chain's CDR3 is CASSPQVGGPYEQYF. In DNA form, the CDR3 reads TGCGCCAGCAGCCCCCAGGTGGGGGGCCCCTACGAGCAGTACTTC. The genes are TRBV5-1 and TRBJ2-7; tentatively, D is TRBD1 or TRBD2 (6 bases each). The CDR3 consists of 15 residues. Trimming pared 4 bases from V and 2 bases from J, leaving 16 bases between. CDR1 is SGHRS, CDR2 YFSETQ, per germline.

The sample holds a few counts of this clonotype. The chain links TRBV6-2 or TRBV6-3 to TRBJ2-3; D may match TRBD1 or TRBD2 (5 bases each). The V gene lost 7 bases and the J gene lost 2 bases, with 10 bases spanning the gap. Germline lookup yields CDR1 MNHEY and CDR2 SVGEGT. The CDR3 spans 13 residues. CDR3 sequence (DNA): TGTGCCAGCAAGAACGGGGCCACAGATACGCAGTATTTT. It specifies CASKNGATDTQYF.